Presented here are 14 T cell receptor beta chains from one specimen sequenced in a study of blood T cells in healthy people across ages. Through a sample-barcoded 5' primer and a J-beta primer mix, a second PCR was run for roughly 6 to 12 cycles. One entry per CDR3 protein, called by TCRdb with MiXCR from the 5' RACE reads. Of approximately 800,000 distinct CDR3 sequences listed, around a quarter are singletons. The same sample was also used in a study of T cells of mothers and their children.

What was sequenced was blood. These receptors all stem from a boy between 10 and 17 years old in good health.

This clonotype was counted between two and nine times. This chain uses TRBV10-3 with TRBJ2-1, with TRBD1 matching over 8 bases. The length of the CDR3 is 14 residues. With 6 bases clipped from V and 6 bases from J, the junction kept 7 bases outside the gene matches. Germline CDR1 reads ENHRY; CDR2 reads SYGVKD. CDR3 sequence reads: CAISGQGVRNEQFF. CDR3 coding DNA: TGTGCCATCAGCGGACAGGGCGTTCGCAATGAGCAGTTCTTC.

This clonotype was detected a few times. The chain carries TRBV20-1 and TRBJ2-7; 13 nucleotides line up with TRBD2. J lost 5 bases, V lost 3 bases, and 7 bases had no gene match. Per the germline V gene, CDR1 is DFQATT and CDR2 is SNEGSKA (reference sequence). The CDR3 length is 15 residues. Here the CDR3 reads CSASTSGRAGNEQYF. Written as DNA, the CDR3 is TGCAGTGCTAGTACTAGCGGGAGGGCCGGGAACGAGCAGTACTTC.

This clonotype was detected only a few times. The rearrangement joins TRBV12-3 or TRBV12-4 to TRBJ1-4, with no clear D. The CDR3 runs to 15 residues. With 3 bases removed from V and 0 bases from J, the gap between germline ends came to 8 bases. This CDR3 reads CASSFVPATNEKLFF. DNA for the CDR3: TGTGCCAGCAGTTTTGTCCCCGCAACTAATGAAAAACTGTTTTTT.

CDR3 nucleotide sequence: TGTGCCCTGTTCCCGGGACAGGGGATGATAGACGAGCAGTACTTC. This codes for CALFPGQGMIDEQYF. This chain uses TRBV2 with TRBJ2-7; 10 bases are shared with TRBD1. This CDR3 spans 15 amino acids. Germline V gives CDR1 SNHLY, CDR2 FYNNEI. V dropped 11 bases and J dropped 5; count of bases not matched to a gene: 15.

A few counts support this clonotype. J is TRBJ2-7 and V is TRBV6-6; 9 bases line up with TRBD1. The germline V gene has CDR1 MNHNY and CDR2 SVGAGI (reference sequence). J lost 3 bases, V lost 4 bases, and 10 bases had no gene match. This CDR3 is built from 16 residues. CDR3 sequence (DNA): TGTGCCAGCAGTTCCCCGGGGGGACAGGGCCTCTACGAGCAGTACTTC. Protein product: CASSSPGGQGLYEQYF.

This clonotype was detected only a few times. The chain's CDR3 is CASSLGASGRDTQYF. CDR3 nucleotide sequence: TGTGCCAGCAGCTTGGGGGCTAGCGGGAGAGATACGCAGTATTTT. This chain joins TRBV7-9 and TRBJ2-3; the match to TRBD2 covers 10 bases. CDR1 and CDR2 (germline): SEHNR, FQNEAQ (reference sequence). J gave up 5 bases and V 3 bases, and 5 bases lay outside the gene matches. The CDR3 extends over 15 amino acids.

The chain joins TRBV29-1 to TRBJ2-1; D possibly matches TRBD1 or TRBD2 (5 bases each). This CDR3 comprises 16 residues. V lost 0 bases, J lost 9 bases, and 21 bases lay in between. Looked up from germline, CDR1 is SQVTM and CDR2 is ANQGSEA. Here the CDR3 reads CSVEDLDSRVRGEQFF. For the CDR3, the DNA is TGCAGCGTTGAAGATCTAGACAGCAGAGTTCGGGGTGAGCAGTTCTTC.

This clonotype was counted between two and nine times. The CDR3 sequence: CAWSAAQGWQPQHF. The CDR3 DNA reads TGTGCCTGGAGTGCGGCACAGGGGTGGCAGCCCCAGCATTTT. This sequence joins TRBV30 and TRBJ1-5; 7 bases are a match to TRBD1. The germline gives CDR1 GTSNPN, CDR2 SVGIG (reference sequence). This CDR3 has 14 residues. The junction had 7 bases not matched to a gene; V was cut back by 1 base and J by 7 bases.

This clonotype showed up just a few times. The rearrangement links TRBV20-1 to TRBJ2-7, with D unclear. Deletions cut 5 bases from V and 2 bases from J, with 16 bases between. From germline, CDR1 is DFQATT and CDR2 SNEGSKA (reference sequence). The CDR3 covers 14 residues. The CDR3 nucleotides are TGCAGTGCTGTTGGGTTGAATTTAACCTACGAGCAGTACTTC. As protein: CSAVGLNLTYEQYF.

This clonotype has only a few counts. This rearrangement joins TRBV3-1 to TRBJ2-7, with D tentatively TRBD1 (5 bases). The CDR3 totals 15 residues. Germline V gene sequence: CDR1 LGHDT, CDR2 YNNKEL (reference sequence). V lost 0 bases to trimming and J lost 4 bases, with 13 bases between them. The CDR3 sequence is CASSQDGGRAYEQYF. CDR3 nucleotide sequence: TGTGCCAGCAGCCAAGATGGCGGCAGGGCGTACGAGCAGTACTTC.

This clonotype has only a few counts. This CDR3 is CASSEWRERQDTQYF. CDR3 coding DNA: TGTGCCAGCAGTGAATGGCGGGAGAGGCAAGATACGCAGTATTTT. This chain links TRBV25-1 with TRBJ2-3, with 7 bases identical to TRBD2. V trimming: 1 base; J trimming: 5 bases; junction bases outside the gene matches: 6. Per the germline V gene, CDR1 is MGHDK and CDR2 is SYGVNS. There are 15 residues in the CDR3.

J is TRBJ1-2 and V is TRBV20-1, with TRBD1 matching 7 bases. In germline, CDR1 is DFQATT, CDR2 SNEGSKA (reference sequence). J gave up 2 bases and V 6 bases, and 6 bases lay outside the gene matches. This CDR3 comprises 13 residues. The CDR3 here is CSARMGQNYGYTF. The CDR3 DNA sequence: TGCAGTGCCCGAATGGGACAGAACTATGGCTACACCTTC.

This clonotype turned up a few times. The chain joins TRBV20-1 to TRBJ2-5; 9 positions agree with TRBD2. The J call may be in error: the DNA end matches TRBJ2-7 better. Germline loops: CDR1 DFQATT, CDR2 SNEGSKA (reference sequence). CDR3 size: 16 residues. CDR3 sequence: CSALRDFSGSKYEQYF. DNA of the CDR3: TGCAGTGCTCTCCGAGACTTTAGCGGGAGTAAGTACGAGCAGTACTTC.

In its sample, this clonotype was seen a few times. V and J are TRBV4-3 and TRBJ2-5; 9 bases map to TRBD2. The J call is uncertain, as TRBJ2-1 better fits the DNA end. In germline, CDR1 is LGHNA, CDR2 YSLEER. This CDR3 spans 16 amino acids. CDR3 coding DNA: TGCGCCAGCAGCGCCACCCCCAGCGGGGGGAACAATGAGCAGTTCTTC. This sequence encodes CASSATPSGGNNEQFF.